These T cell receptor beta chains were read from a single sample in a study of graft-versus-host responses after intestinal transplantation. Here immunoSEQ multiplex PCR was the method, and the copy in TCRdb shows in-frame clones only, minus some. The data contain some 38,000 clones, 93% of them singletons. Which antigens these TCRs recognize remains unknown. The material was unstimulated CD8+ T cells sorted from spleen or lymph node cells, obtained before transplant. These receptors all stem from a human donor who was the organ donor for an intestinal transplant. Both conserved end residues are part of each CDR3. The order of the fields is J gene, V gene, CDR3 protein.

TRBJ1-1 | TRBV6-5 | CASGFRRGEAFF
TRBJ2-5 | TRBV28 | CASSFSDRRKETQYF
TRBJ2-7 | TRBV4-3 | CASSQGISRQGTYEQYF
TRBJ2-7 | TRBV25-1 | CASSETGGREQYF
TRBJ2-1 | TRBV28 | CASSLEREKHNEQFF
TRBJ2-7 | TRBV7-6 | CASSEWTSGYEQYF
TRBJ2-2 | TRBV7-9 | CASSLESSGTGELFF
TRBJ2-3 | TRBV27 | CASSGRAYVGDTQYF
TRBJ1-1 | TRBV27 | CASSLDRGTEAFF
TRBJ1-1 | TRBV25-1 | CASSDEGVGEAFF
TRBJ1-1 | TRBV6-5 | CASSWGHEAFF
TRBJ2-7 | TRBV7-2 | CASSSSLYEQYF
TRBJ2-5 | TRBV27 | CASSLNGETQYF
TRBJ2-2 | TRBV27 | CASSPWDTGELFF